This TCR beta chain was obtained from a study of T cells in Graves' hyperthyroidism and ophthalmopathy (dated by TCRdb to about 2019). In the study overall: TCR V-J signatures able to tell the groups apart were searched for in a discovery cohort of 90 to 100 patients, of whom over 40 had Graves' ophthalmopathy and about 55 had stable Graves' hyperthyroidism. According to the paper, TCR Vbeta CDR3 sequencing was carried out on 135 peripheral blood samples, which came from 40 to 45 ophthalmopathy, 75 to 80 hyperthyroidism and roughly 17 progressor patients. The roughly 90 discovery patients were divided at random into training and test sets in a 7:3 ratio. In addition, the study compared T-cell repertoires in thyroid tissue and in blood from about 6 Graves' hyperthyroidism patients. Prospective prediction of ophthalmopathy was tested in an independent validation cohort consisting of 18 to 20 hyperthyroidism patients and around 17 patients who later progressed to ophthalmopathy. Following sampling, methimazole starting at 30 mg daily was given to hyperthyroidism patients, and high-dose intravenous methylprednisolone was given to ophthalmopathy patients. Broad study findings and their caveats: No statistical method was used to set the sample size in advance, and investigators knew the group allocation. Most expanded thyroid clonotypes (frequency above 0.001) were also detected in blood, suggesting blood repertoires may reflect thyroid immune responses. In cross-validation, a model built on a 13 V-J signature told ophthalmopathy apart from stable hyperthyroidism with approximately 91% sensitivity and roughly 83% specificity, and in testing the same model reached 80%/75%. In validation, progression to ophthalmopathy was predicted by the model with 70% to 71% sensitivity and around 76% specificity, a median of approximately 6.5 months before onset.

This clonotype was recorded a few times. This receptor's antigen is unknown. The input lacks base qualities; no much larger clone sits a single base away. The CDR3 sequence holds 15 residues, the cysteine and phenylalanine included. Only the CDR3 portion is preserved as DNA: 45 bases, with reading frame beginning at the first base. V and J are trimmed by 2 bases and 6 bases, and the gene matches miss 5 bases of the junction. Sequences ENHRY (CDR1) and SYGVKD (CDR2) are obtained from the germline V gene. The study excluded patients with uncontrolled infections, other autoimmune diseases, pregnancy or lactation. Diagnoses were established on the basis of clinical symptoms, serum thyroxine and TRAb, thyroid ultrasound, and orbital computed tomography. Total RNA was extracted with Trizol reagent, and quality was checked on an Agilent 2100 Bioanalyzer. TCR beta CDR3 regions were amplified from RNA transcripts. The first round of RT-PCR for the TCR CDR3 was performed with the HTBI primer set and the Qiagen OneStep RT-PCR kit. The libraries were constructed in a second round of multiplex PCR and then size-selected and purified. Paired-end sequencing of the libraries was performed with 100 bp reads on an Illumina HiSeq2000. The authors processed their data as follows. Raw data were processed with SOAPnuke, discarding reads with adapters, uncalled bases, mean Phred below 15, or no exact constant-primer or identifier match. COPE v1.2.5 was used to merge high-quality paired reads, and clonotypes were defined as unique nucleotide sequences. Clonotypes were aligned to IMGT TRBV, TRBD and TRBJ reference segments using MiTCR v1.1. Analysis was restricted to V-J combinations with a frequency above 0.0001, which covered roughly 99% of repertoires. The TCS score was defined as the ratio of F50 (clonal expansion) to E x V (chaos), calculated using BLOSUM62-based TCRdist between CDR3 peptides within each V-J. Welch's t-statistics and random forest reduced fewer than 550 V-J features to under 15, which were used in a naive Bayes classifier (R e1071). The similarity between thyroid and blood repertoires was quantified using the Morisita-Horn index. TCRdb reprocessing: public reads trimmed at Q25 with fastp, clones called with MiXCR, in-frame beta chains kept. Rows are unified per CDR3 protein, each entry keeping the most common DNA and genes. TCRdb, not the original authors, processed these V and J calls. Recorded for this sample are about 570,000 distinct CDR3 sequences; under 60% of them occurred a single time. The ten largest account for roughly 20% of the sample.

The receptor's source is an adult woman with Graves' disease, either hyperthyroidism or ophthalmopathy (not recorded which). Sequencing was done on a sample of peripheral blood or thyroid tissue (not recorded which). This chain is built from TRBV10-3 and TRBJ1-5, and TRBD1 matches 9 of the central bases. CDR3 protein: CAISEEGQGGQPQHF. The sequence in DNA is TGTGCCATCAGTGAGGAGGGACAGGGAGGTCAGCCCCAGCATTTT.